Presented here are 17 T cell receptor beta chains from one specimen sequenced in a study of molecular identifiers for immune sequencing clone quantification. TCRdb called the PCR reads again in MiXCR, with one record for every CDR3 protein. The repertoire includes 300,000 to 400,000 distinct CDR3 sequences, under 25% of them detected once, and around 0.76% sits in the top ten. Sequencing input: naive CD8+ T cells from blood, with Jurkat cell RNA spiked in. Subset specified: FACS-sorted CD8+CD4-CCR7+CD45RA+ naive T cells. These receptors were collected from a human donor in good health. Some libraries in this study had Jurkat cell RNA spiked in.

On this clonotype: A read error may explain this, as a much larger clone is one base away. The J gene is TRBJ1-1, the V gene TRBV28; 9 bases line up with TRBD1. This CDR3 is built from 14 residues. In germline, CDR1 is MDHEN, CDR2 SYDVKM. CDR3 in DNA: TGTGCCAGCAGTTTAGCACAGGGGGCCACTGAAGCTCTCTTT. Translation gives CASSLAQGATEALF.

This clonotype was observed a few times. The chain uses TRBV4-3 and TRBJ1-1, with 7 nucleotides matching TRBD1. The CDR3 covers 16 residues. V shed 1 base and J 0 bases; nucleotides not matched to a gene: 5. Germline lookup yields CDR1 LGHNA and CDR2 YSLEER. DNA of the CDR3: TGCGCCAGCAGCCAAGCGGGGGGACAGTTGAACACTGAAGCTTTCTTT. It codes for CASSQAGGQLNTEAFF.

This clonotype came up a few times. The CDR3 sequence is CASSLGRRPLSEAFF. The CDR3 DNA sequence: TGTGCCAGCAGCTTAGGTCGGAGGCCCCTCTCTGAAGCTTTCTTT. This chain links TRBV11-2 with TRBJ1-1; D is unclear. V dropped 1 base and J dropped 6 bases, with 15 bases sitting between them. The germline V gene has CDR1 SGHAT and CDR2 FQNNGV. The CDR3 is 15 amino acids.

CDR3 region: CASSLVWGTKDTQYF. The CDR3 coding sequence is TGTGCCAGCAGCTTAGTGTGGGGAACTAAAGATACGCAGTATTTT. J is TRBJ2-3 and V is TRBV7-9; the D is unclear. This CDR3 spans 15 amino acids. The germline V gene has CDR1 SEHNR and CDR2 FQNEAQ (reference sequence). V lost 1 base, J lost 5 bases, and 13 bases lay in between.

The chain combines TRBV9 with TRBJ2-7, with TRBD1 matching 11 bases. V lost 4 bases and J lost 5; bases outside the gene matches: 5. The CDR3 has 14 amino acids. CDR1 SGDLS and CDR2 YYNGEE come from the germline V gene. The CDR3 region is CASSPWTGGNEQYF. In nucleotides, the CDR3 is TGTGCCAGCAGCCCATGGACAGGGGGCAACGAGCAGTACTTC.

This clonotype was counted many times. This chain connects TRBV7-8 to TRBJ2-3; 11 bases match TRBD2. CDR1 SGHVS and CDR2 FQNEAQ come from the germline V gene. Trimming took 2 bases from V and 0 from J; bases not matched to a gene: 4. CDR3 size: 17 residues. This CDR3 reads CASSLLTSGASTDTQYF. CDR3 in DNA: TGTGCCAGCAGCTTATTGACTAGCGGGGCGAGCACAGATACGCAGTATTTT.

As to this clonotype: The missing conserved phenylalanine or tryptophan at the end of this CDR3 makes a read error likely. The gene calls are TRBV19 and TRBJ2-2; the match to TRBD1 covers 7 bases. The CDR3 length is 14 residues. From germline, CDR1 is LNHDA and CDR2 SQIVND (reference sequence). V dropped 10 bases and J dropped 1; count of bases not matched to a gene: 6. DNA of the CDR3: TGTGCCACGAAGCAGGGGGTGAACACCGGGGAGCTGTTTCTT. Protein product: CATKQGVNTGELFL.

In this sample, this clonotype turned up many times. CDR3 residues: CASSLVGSVDEQFF. CDR3 bases: TGTGCCAGCAGTTTAGTCGGGAGTGTCGATGAGCAGTTCTTC. The V call is TRBV27, the J call TRBJ2-1; possible D gene TRBD2, 6 bases. The CDR3 extends over 14 amino acids. Germline lookup yields CDR1 MNHEY and CDR2 SMNVEV (reference sequence). Between the trimmed V and J ends, which lost 2 bases and 8 bases, there was a span of 13 bases.

This clonotype has just a few counts. V usage is TRBV28 and J usage is TRBJ2-3, with TRBD2 identical over 10 bases. This CDR3 contains 15 residues. Germline V gene lookup returns CDR1 MDHEN and CDR2 SYDVKM. V trimming: 8 bases; J trimming: 2 bases; junction bases outside the gene matches: 7. The CDR3 DNA reads TGTGCCAGCTCCCAACTAGCGGGAATCACAGATACGCAGTATTTT. It specifies CASSQLAGITDTQYF.

Remarks on this clonotype: Just one base apart from a much larger clone, this may be a read error. This chain joins TRBV7-9 and TRBJ2-7; perhaps TRBD2 as D (5 bases). There are 16 residues in the CDR3. Germline CDR1 is SEHNR and CDR2 is FQNEAQ (reference sequence). CDR3 region: CAGSLADGGSSYEQYF. The CDR3 DNA follows: TGTGCCGGCAGCTTAGCAGACGGAGGTAGCTCCTACGAGCAGTACTTC.

A single count supports this clonotype. V is TRBV3-1 and J is TRBJ1-1; maybe TRBD1 (6 bases). CDR3 length: 14 amino acids. CDR1 LGHDT and CDR2 YNNKEL come from the germline V gene (reference sequence). V was clipped by 4 bases and J by 6 bases, with 15 bases between them. The chain's CDR3 is CASSPWTEGPEAFF. The CDR3, as DNA: TGTGCCAGCAGCCCGTGGACAGAAGGACCTGAAGCTTTCTTT. The complete variable domain, with remaining parts taken from reference TRBV3-1 and TRBJ1-1, reads DTAVSQTPKYLVTQMGNDKSIKCEQNLGHDTMYWYKQDSKKFLKIMFSYNNKELIINETVPNRFSPKSPDKAHLNLHINSLELGDSAVYFCASSPWTEGPEAFFGQGTRLTVV.

This clonotype has just a few counts. The rearrangement joins TRBV7-2 to TRBJ2-7; TRBD1 matches at 8 bases. The J segment lost 4 bases and the V segment lost 1 base, leaving 6 bases of the junction unmatched. The CDR3 spans 15 residues. Per germline, CDR1 SGHTA and CDR2 FQGNSA. The CDR3 DNA is TGTGCCAGCAGCTTAGGGACAGGGAAAACGTACGAGCAGTACTTC. This sequence encodes CASSLGTGKTYEQYF.

This clonotype was found a few times. The chain employs TRBV7-9 and TRBJ2-1, with a tentative D call TRBD1 (7 bases). Germline V lookup: CDR1 SEHNR, CDR2 FQNEAQ (reference sequence). CDR3 length: 17 residues. V shed 7 bases and J shed 3 bases, with 22 bases lying between them. Here the CDR3 reads CASIRPNQGGVYNEQFF. The CDR3 bases are TGTGCCAGCATCCGGCCGAATCAGGGGGGCGTCTACAATGAGCAGTTCTTC.

The DNA for the CDR3 is TGTGCCAGCAGCTTGGGAGGGGTCAGCTCCTACGAGCAGTACTTC. Its protein product is CASSLGGVSSYEQYF. The chain is built from TRBV11-1 and TRBJ2-7; 7 positions match TRBD2. The CDR3 has 15 residues. The V segment lost 3 bases and the J segment 0 bases; nucleotides outside the gene matches: 5. CDR1 is SGHAT, CDR2 FQDESV, per germline (reference sequence). The full variable domain, in which reference TRBV11-1 and TRBJ2-7 provide the parts outside the CDR3, is EAEVAQSPRYKITEKSQAVAFWCDPISGHATLYWYRQILGQGPELLVQFQDESVVDDSQLPKDRFSAERLKGVDSTLKIQPAELGDSAMYLCASSLGGVSSYEQYFGPGTRLTVT.

This clonotype was seen only a few times. The chain recombines TRBV6-2 or TRBV6-3 with TRBJ2-2; D is undetermined. Germline CDR1 and CDR2: MNHEY and SVGEGT. Deletions cut 1 base from V and 4 bases from J, with 13 bases between. The CDR3 spans 16 residues. Here the CDR3 reads CASSYWSGLGTGELFF. The CDR3 DNA is TGTGCCAGCAGTTACTGGTCCGGTTTGGGCACCGGGGAGCTGTTTTTT.

This clonotype was seen a handful of times. The CDR3: CASSSLYRADEQFF. DNA of the CDR3: TGTGCCAGCAGCTCCCTCTACAGGGCAGATGAGCAGTTCTTC. This chain joins TRBV7-2 and TRBJ2-1, with D possibly matching TRBD1 (6 bases). Trimming pared 4 bases from V and 8 bases from J, leaving 15 bases between. The CDR3 is 14 amino acids. The germline gives CDR1 SGHTA, CDR2 FQGNSA. Full variable domain (missing parts from reference TRBV7-2 and TRBJ2-1): GAGVSQSPSNKVTEKGKDVELRCDPISGHTALYWYRQSLGQGLEFLIYFQGNSAPDKSGLPSDRFSAERTGGSVSTLTIQRTQQEDSAVYLCASSSLYRADEQFFGPGTRLTVL.

This clonotype was counted ten times or more. The chain carries TRBV23-1 and TRBJ2-3; D possibly corresponds to TRBD1 (5 bases). TRBV23-1 belongs to the ORF category, with a function that is uncertain. The V and J ends lost 2 bases and 1 base respectively, with 7 bases between them. This CDR3 region has 14 residues. CDR3 residues: CASSQARGTDTQYF. The CDR3 DNA is TGCGCCAGCAGTCAAGCCAGGGGCACAGATACGCAGTATTTT.